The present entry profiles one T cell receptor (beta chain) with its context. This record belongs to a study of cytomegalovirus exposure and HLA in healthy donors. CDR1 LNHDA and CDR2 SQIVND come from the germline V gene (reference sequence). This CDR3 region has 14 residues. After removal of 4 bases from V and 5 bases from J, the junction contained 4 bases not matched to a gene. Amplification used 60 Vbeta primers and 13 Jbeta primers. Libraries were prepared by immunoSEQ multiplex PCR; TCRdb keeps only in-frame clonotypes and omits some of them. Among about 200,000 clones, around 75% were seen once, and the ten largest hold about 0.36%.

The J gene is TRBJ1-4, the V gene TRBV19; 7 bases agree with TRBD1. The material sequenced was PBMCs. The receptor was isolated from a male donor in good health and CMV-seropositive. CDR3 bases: TGTGCCAGTAGTAGGACAGGCGCCAATGAAAAACTGTTTTTT. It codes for CASSRTGANEKLFF.